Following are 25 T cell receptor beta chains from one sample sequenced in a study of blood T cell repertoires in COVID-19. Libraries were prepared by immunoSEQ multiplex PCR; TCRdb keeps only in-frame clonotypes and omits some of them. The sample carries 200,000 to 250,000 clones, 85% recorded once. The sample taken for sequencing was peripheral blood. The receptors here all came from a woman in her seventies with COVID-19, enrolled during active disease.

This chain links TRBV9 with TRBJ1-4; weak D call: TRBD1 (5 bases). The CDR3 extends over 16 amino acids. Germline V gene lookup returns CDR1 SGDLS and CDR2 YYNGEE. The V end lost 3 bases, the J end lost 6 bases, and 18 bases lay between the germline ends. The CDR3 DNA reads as TGTGCCAGCAGCGCGGGGGAAATATGGGAGGATGAAAAACTGTTTTTT. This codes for CASSAGEIWEDEKLFF.

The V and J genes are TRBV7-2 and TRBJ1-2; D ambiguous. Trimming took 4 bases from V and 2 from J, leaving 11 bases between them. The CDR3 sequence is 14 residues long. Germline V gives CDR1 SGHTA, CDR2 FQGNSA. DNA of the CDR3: TGTGCCAGCAGCTCCCCTGGCGGAAACTATGGCTACACCTTC. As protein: CASSSPGGNYGYTF. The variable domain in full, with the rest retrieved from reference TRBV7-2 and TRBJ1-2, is GAGVSQSPSNKVTEKGKDVELRCDPISGHTALYWYRQSLGQGLEFLIYFQGNSAPDKSGLPSDRFSAERTGGSVSTLTIQRTQQEDSAVYLCASSSPGGNYGYTFGSGTRLTVV.

CDR3 bases: TGTGCCAGCAGCTTGGTACAGGGGTATGGCTACACCTTC. Translated, it gives CASSLVQGYGYTF. This chain connects TRBV5-5 to TRBJ1-2, with 7 nucleotides matching TRBD1. The ends lost 0 bases at V and 5 bases at J; junction bases unmatched: 1. CDR1 is SGHKS and CDR2 is YYEKEE in the germline V gene (reference sequence). CDR3 length: 13 amino acids.

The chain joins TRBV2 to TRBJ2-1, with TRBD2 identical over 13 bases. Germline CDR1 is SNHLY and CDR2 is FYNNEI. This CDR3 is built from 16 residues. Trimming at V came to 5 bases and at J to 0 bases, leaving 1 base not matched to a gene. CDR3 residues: CASSTSGRASYNEQFF. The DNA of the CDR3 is TGTGCCAGCAGTACTAGCGGGAGGGCCTCCTACAATGAGCAGTTCTTC.

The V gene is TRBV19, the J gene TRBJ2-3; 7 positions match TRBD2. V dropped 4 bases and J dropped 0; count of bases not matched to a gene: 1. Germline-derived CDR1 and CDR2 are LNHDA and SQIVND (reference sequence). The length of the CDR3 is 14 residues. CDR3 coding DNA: TGTGCCAGTAGTAGCGGGGGAAGCACAGATACGCAGTATTTT. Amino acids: CASSSGGSTDTQYF. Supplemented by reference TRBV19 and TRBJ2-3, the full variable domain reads DGGITQSPKYLFRKEGQNVTLSCEQNLNHDAMYWYRQDPGQGLRLIYYSQIVNDFQKGDIAEGYSVSREKKESFPLTVTSAQKNPTAFYLCASSSGGSTDTQYFGPGTRLTVL.

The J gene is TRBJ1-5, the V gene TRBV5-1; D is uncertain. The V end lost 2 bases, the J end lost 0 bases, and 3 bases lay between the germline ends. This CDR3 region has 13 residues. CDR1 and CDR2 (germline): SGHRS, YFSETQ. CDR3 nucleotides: TGCGCCAGCAGCTTCAATAGCAATCAGCCCCAGCATTTT. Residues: CASSFNSNQPQHF. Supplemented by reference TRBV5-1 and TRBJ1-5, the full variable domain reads KAGVTQTPRYLIKTRGQQVTLSCSPISGHRSVSWYQQTPGQGLQFLFEYFSETQRNKGNFPGRFSGRQFSNSRSEMNVSTLELGDSALYLCASSFNSNQPQHFGDGTRLSIL.

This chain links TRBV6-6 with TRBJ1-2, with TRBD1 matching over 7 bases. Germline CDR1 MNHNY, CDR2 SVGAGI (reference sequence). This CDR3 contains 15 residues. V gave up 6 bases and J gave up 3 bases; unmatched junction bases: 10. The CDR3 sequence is CASSRTGLRDYGYTF. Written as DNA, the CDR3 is TGTGCCAGCAGCAGGACAGGTCTCAGGGACTATGGCTACACCTTC.

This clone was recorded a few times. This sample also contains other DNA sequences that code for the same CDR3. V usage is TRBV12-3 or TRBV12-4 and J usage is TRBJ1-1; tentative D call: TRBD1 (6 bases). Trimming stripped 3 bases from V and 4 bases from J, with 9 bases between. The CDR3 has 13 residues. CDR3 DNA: TGTGCCAGCAGTTTTCAGGGGAGCACTGAAGCTTTCTTT. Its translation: CASSFQGSTEAFF.

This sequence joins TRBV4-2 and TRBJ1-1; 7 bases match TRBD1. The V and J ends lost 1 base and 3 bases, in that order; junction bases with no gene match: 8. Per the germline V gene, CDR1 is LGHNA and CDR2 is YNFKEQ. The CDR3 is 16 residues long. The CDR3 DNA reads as TGTGCCAGCAGCCAAGGGTACAGGGGTACGGACACTGAAGCTTTCTTT. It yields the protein CASSQGYRGTDTEAFF.

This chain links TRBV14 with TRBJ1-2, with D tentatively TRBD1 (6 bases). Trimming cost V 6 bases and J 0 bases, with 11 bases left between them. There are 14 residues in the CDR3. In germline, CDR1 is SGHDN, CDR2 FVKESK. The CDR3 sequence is CASSPDRANYGYTF. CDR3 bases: TGTGCCAGCAGTCCGGACAGAGCTAACTATGGCTACACCTTC. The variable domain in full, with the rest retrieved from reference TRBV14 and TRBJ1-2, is EAGVTQFPSHSVIEKGQTVTLRCDPISGHDNLYWYRRVMGKEIKFLLHFVKESKQDESGMPNNRFLAERTGGTYSTLKVQPAELEDSGVYFCASSPDRANYGYTFGSGTRLTVV.

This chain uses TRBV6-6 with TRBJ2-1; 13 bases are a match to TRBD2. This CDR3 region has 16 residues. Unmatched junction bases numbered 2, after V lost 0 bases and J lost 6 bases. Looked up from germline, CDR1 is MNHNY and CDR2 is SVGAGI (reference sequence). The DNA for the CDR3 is TGTGCCAGCAGTTACTCAAGGACTAGCGGGGGCAATGAGCAGTTCTTC. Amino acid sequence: CASSYSRTSGGNEQFF.

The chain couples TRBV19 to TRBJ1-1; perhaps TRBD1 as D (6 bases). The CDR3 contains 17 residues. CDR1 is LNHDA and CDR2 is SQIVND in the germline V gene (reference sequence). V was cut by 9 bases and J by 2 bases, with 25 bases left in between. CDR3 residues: CASHHRGTRSFNTEAFF. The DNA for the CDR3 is TGTGCCAGCCACCATAGGGGGACACGGTCGTTCAACACTGAAGCTTTCTTT. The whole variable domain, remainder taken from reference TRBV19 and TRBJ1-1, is DGGITQSPKYLFRKEGQNVTLSCEQNLNHDAMYWYRQDPGQGLRLIYYSQIVNDFQKGDIAEGYSVSREKKESFPLTVTSAQKNPTAFYLCASHHRGTRSFNTEAFFGQGTRLTVV.

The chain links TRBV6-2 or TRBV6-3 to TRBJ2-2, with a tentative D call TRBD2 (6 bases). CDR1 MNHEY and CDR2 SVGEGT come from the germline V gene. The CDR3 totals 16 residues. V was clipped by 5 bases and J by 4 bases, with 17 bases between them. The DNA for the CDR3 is TGTGCCAGCAGTGGGGAGGAGGGACTCCTCACCGGGGAGCTGTTTTTT. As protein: CASSGEEGLLTGELFF.

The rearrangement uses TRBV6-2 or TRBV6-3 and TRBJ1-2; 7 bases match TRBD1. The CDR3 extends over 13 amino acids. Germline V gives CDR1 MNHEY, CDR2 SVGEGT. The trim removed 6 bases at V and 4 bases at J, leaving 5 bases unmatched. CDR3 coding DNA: TGTGCCAGCAGCCTGGACAGGCCCTATGGCTACACCTTC. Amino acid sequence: CASSLDRPYGYTF.

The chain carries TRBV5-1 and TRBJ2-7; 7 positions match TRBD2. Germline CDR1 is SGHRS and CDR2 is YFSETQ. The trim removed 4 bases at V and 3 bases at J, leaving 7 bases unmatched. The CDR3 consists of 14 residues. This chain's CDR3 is CASSTAGEGYEQYF. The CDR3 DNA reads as TGCGCCAGCAGCACGGCCGGGGAGGGCTACGAGCAGTACTTC.

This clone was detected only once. The CDR3 loop is CASSEAGSRTSGGTNEQFF. The CDR3 region has the DNA TGTGCCAGCAGTGAAGCCGGCTCCCGGACTAGCGGGGGAACTAATGAGCAGTTCTTC. The gene calls are TRBV2 and TRBJ2-1; 13 nucleotides match TRBD2. J lost 7 bases, V lost 0 bases, and 12 bases had no gene match. The CDR3 sequence is 19 residues long. CDR1 SNHLY and CDR2 FYNNEI come from the germline V gene.

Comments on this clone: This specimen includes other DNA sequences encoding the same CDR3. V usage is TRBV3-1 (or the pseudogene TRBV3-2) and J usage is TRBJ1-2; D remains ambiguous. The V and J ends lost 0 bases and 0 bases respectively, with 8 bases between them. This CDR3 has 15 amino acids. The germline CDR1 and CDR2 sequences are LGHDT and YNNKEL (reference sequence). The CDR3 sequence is CASSQDLAANYGYTF. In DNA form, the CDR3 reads TGTGCCAGCAGCCAAGATCTAGCCGCTAACTATGGCTACACCTTC.

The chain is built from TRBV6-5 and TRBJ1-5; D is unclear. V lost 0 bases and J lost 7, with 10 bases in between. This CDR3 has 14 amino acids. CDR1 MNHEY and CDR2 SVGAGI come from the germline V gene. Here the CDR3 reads CASSYSNSGQPQHF. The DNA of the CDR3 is TGTGCCAGCAGTTACTCGAATTCGGGGCAGCCCCAGCATTTT.

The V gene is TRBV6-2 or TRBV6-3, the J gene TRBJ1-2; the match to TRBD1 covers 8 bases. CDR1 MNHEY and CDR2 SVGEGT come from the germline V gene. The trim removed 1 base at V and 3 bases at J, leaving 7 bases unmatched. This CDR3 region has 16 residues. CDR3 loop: CASSYYRTGNYYGYTF. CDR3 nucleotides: TGTGCCAGCAGTTACTACCGGACAGGGAATTACTATGGCTACACCTTC.

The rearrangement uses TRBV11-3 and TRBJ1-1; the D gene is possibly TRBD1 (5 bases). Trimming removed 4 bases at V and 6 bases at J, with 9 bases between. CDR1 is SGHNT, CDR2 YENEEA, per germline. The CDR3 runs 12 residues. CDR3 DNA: TGTGCCAGCAGCTGGCAGGGCTCTGAAGCTTTCTTT. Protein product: CASSWQGSEAFF. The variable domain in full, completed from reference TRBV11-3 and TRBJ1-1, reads EAGVVQSPRYKIIEKKQPVAFWCNPISGHNTLYWYLQNLGQGPELLIRYENEEAVDDSQLPKDRFSAERLKGVDSTLKIQPAELGDSAVYLCASSWQGSEAFFGQGTRLTVV.

The CDR3 DNA reads as TGTGCCAGCTCACCCAATCAGAACACCGGGGAGCTGTTTTTT. This codes for CASSPNQNTGELFF. The V gene is TRBV18, the J gene TRBJ2-2; D ambiguous. The CDR3 is 14 residues long. Trimming took 3 bases from V and 1 from J, leaving 6 bases between them. Germline CDR1 and CDR2: KGHSH and LQKENI.

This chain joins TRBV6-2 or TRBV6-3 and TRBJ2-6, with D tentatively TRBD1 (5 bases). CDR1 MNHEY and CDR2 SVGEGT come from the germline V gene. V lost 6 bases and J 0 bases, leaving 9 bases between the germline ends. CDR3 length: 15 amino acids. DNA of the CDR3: TGTGCCAGCAGCCACAGGTACTCTGGGGCCAACGTCCTGACTTTC. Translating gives CASSHRYSGANVLTF.

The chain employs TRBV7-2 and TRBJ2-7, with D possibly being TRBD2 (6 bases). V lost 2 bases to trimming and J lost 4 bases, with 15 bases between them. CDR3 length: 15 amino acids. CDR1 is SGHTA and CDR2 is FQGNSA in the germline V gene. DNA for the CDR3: TGTGCCAGCAGCTTATTGTCCGGGAGTCTTTACGAGCAGTACTTC. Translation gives CASSLLSGSLYEQYF.

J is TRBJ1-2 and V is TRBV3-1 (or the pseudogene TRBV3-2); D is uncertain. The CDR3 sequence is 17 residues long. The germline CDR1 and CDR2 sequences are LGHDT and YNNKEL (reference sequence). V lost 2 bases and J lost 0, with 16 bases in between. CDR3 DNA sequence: TGTGCCAGCAGCCAAAATTGGAACAGTTTCACTAACTATGGCTACACCTTC. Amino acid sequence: CASSQNWNSFTNYGYTF.

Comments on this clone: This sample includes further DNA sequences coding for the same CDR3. The CDR3 region is CASSVGTGYYGYTF. CDR3 bases: TGTGCCAGCAGCGTAGGGACAGGGTACTATGGCTACACCTTC. The chain employs TRBV9 and TRBJ1-2; 8 nucleotides agree with TRBD1. Looked up from germline, CDR1 is SGDLS and CDR2 is YYNGEE. This CDR3 is 14 amino acids long. V gave up 0 bases and J gave up 3 bases; unmatched junction bases: 1. The whole variable domain, filled in from reference TRBV9 and TRBJ1-2, reads DSGVTQTPKHLITATGQRVTLRCSPRSGDLSVYWYQQSLDQGLQFLIQYYNGEERAKGNILERFSAQQFPDLHSELNLSSLELGDSALYFCASSVGTGYYGYTFGSGTRLTVV.